This TCR beta chain was identified during a study of shared clonotypes between healthy human individuals. The length of the CDR3 is 13 residues. Germline V CDR1 and CDR2: MGHDK, SYGVNS. Trimming cost V 2 bases and J 6 bases; bases outside gene matches: 3. Overall study results and limits: Non-shared clonotypes displayed generation probabilities falling below those of clonotypes present in all four donors. There were few donors, and this limited the genetic and exposure-history diversity represented. Though the depth was large, rarefaction showed that sorted-subset sequencing was incomplete.

Of note for this clone: Its antigen is not identified.

Some 30,000 T cell genomes (about 0.2 ug DNA) went into each sorted-subset replicate. The data were produced by immunoSEQ multiplex PCR, yet TCRdb's version contains in-frame clones alone and is incomplete. The sample contains 330,000 or so clones, around 70% of which appear only once. This receptor was taken from a man aged 25-45 years in good health. Sequencing was carried out using memory CD4+ T cells sorted from blood. The subset: CD45RA-negative fraction. This sequence joins TRBV25-1 and TRBJ2-7, with 8 bases matching TRBD1. CDR3 nucleotides: TGTGCCAGCAGTGAAGTTGGACAGGGCGAGCAGTACTTC. Amino acids: CASSEVGQGEQYF.